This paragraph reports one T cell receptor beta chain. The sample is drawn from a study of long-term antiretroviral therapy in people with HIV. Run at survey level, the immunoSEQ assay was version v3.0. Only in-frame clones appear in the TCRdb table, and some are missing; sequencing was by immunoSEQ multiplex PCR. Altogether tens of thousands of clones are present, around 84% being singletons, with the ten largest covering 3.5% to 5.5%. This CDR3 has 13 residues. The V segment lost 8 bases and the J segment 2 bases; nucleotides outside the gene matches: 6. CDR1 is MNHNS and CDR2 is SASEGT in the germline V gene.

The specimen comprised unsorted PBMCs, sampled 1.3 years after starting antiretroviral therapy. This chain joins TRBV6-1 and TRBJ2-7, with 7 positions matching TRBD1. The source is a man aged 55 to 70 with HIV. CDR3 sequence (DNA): TGTGCCAGCGCCCGGGGACAGCCCTACGAGCAGTACTTC. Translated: CASARGQPYEQYF.